A single sample gave rise to the 15 T cell receptor beta chains below, sequenced in a study of blood T cell repertoires in COVID-19. Profiling relied on immunoSEQ multiplex PCR, and the TCRdb table lists in-frame clones only, not all of them. The sample gives roughly 120,000 clones, around nine tenths of which show up once; about 2% is in the top ten. The material sequenced was peripheral blood. The receptors come from a man in his forties or fifties with COVID-19, enrolled during active disease.

The J gene is TRBJ2-6, the V gene TRBV7-8; tentative D call: TRBD1 (6 bases). CDR3 length: 18 residues. Germline-derived CDR1 and CDR2 are SGHVS and FQNEAQ. Trimming took 3 bases from V and 0 from J, leaving 15 bases between them. The CDR3: CASSFTGSSLSGANVLTF. CDR3 coding DNA: TGTGCCAGCAGCTTTACAGGGTCCTCACTCTCTGGGGCCAACGTCCTGACTTTC.

This clone has only a few counts. This chain connects TRBV9 to TRBJ1-5, with 7 bases matching TRBD1. The J segment lost 5 bases and the V segment lost 5 bases, leaving 10 bases of the junction unmatched. This CDR3 has 15 residues. The germline CDR1 and CDR2 sequences are SGDLS and YYNGEE. CDR3 nucleotides: TGTGCCAGCAGTCGCGATGACAGGGCGGATCAGCCCCAGCATTTT. Its translation is CASSRDDRADQPQHF.

The chain links TRBV19 to TRBJ2-5; 7 nucleotides agree with TRBD2. This CDR3 contains 13 residues. Germline V gene data show CDR1 as LNHDA and CDR2 as SQIVND (reference sequence). Trimming at V came to 4 bases and at J to 5 bases, leaving 4 bases not matched to a gene. The CDR3 here is CASSTSRGETQYF. The CDR3 DNA reads as TGTGCCAGTAGTACCTCGCGGGGGGAGACCCAGTACTTC.

The rearrangement links TRBV3-1 (or the pseudogene TRBV3-2) to TRBJ2-3, with D tentatively TRBD1 (5 bases). V was shortened by 1 base and J by 6 bases, with 14 bases between the two germline ends. Germline loops: CDR1 LGHDT, CDR2 YNNKEL (reference sequence). This CDR3 has 15 residues. The CDR3 here is CASSQGGQGSDTQYF. The CDR3, as DNA: TGTGCCAGCAGCCAAGGGGGCCAGGGAAGTGATACGCAGTATTTT.

The V and J genes are TRBV24-1 and TRBJ2-7; 8 bases map to TRBD1. V lost 4 bases to trimming and J lost 0 bases; unmatched junction nucleotides: 4. CDR1 KGHDR and CDR2 SFDVKD come from the germline V gene. CDR3 length: 15 residues. The CDR3 DNA reads as TGTGCCACCAGTGACTGGACAGGGAGCTCCTACGAGCAGTACTTC. It yields the protein CATSDWTGSSYEQYF.

The rearrangement joins TRBV2 to TRBJ2-3; TRBD2 matches at 11 bases. Germline loops: CDR1 SNHLY, CDR2 FYNNEI. Germline trimming cut 6 bases from V and 0 bases from J; bases unmatched to any gene: 2. The length of the CDR3 is 15 residues. The CDR3 here is CASRGTSGSTDTQYF. CDR3 in DNA: TGTGCCAGCAGGGGGACTAGCGGCAGCACAGATACGCAGTATTTT.

This chain's CDR3 is CATSRDRAKTGELFF. The CDR3 DNA sequence: TGTGCCACCAGCAGGGACAGGGCAAAGACCGGGGAGCTGTTTTTT. V and J are TRBV15 and TRBJ2-2; 8 bases fit TRBD1. This CDR3 is 15 amino acids long. With 3 bases clipped from V and 5 bases from J, the junction kept 5 bases outside the gene matches. CDR1 and CDR2 from the germline V gene are LNHNV and YYDKDF (reference sequence).

The rearrangement joins TRBV7-8 to TRBJ1-2; TRBD1 might be the D (6 bases). The length of the CDR3 is 15 residues. Trimming cost V 5 bases and J 0 bases, with 13 bases left between them. Germline V gives CDR1 SGHVS, CDR2 FQNEAQ. The CDR3 coding sequence is TGTGCCAGCAGCCCTGGGACAATCTCTAACTATGGCTACACCTTC. Translating it yields CASSPGTISNYGYTF.

The rearrangement links TRBV6-5 to TRBJ1-5; unclear D gene. The CDR3 runs 14 residues. Germline V gene lookup returns CDR1 MNHEY and CDR2 SVGAGI. V was shortened by 6 bases and J by 0 bases, with 9 bases between the two germline ends. Here the CDR3 DNA reads TGTGCCAGCAGGACGGGAGGTAGCAATCAGCCCCAGCATTTT. Translated, it gives CASRTGGSNQPQHF.

The table lists this clone with a count of one. The CDR3 sequence: CASSLAGGPGYEQFF. CDR3 bases: TGTGCCAGCAGCTTGGCGGGAGGGCCGGGCTATGAGCAGTTCTTC. This chain joins TRBV5-4 and TRBJ2-1; TRBD2 agrees at 8 bases. The germline CDR1 and CDR2 sequences are SGHNT and YYREEE (reference sequence). V was clipped by 0 bases and J by 8 bases; unmatched bases: 7. The CDR3 is 15 residues long.

The CDR3 is CASSPYRGVAKNIQYF. The DNA of the CDR3 is TGTGCCAGCTCACCATACAGGGGGGTGGCCAAAAACATTCAGTACTTC. V usage is TRBV18 and J usage is TRBJ2-4, with TRBD1 matching 8 bases. From germline, CDR1 is KGHSH and CDR2 LQKENI. This CDR3 region has 16 residues. V lost 2 bases to trimming and J lost 1 base; unmatched junction nucleotides: 4.

The chain employs TRBV30 and TRBJ2-1; 7 bases agree with TRBD2. With V trimmed by 1 base and J by 4 bases, 19 bases remained unmatched. The CDR3 is made up of 19 amino acids. Germline CDR1 and CDR2: GTSNPN and SVGIG (reference sequence). The CDR3 DNA reads TGTGCCTGGAGTGCCCCCATTTTAGTAGCGGGTTTGCCATACAATGAGCAGTTCTTC. The encoded protein is CAWSAPILVAGLPYNEQFF.

The genes are TRBV28 and TRBJ1-2, with 7 nucleotides matching TRBD1. V lost 6 bases and J lost 2; bases outside the gene matches: 3. This CDR3 is 13 amino acids long. The germline V gene has CDR1 MDHEN and CDR2 SYDVKM. The CDR3 bases are TGTGCCAGCAGAACGACAGGGAACTATGGCTACACCTTC. This codes for CASRTTGNYGYTF.

The CDR3 DNA sequence: TGTGCCAGCAGAGGGGGGTCTAGCGGATCCCCCTACAATGAGCAGTTCTTC. It specifies CASRGGSSGSPYNEQFF. This chain connects TRBV13 to TRBJ2-1; D perhaps matches TRBD2 (7 bases). This CDR3 spans 17 amino acids. The V end lost 6 bases, the J end lost 2 bases, and 20 bases lay between the germline ends. The germline V gene has CDR1 PRHDT and CDR2 FYEKMQ (reference sequence).

The J gene is TRBJ2-6, the V gene TRBV3-1 (or the pseudogene TRBV3-2); D is uncertain. Per the germline V gene, CDR1 is LGHDT and CDR2 is YNNKEL (reference sequence). V shed 4 bases and J shed 6 bases, with 10 bases lying between them. The CDR3 spans 14 residues. In DNA, the CDR3 is TGTGCCAGCAGCCCCGGCCAGGCGGCCAACGTCCTGACTTTC. Translating gives CASSPGQAANVLTF.